This T cell receptor (beta chain) was captured by sequencing in a study of blood T cell repertoires in COVID-19. Trimming left V 0 bases short and J 1 base short, with 4 bases between. Per the germline V gene, CDR1 is LGHDT and CDR2 is YNNKEL (reference sequence). CDR3 size: 14 residues. Using immunoSEQ multiplex PCR, the repertoire was profiled, and TCRdb retains in-frame clones only, with some absent. Of 300,000 to 400,000 clones in the sample, more than 75% are singletons; the top ten hold about 1.1%. The rearrangement joins TRBV3-1 (or the pseudogene TRBV3-2) to TRBJ1-3, with no clear D. Sequences were obtained from PBMCs or T cells enriched from blood (not recorded which). The receptor's source is a woman aged 18-35 years who had recovered from COVID-19. CDR3 coding DNA: TGTGCCAGCAGCCAAGACAGTTCTGGAAACACCATATATTTT. Its protein product is CASSQDSSGNTIYF.